The entry that follows covers one T cell receptor beta chain sequence. TRAV and TRBV primers primed cDNA for both TCRalpha and TCRbeta. The authors ran 15 to 25 PCR cycles to amplify TCRs with a constant-region primer and V-primer adapter. TCRdb independently ran MiXCR on the reads; one entry per CDR3 protein. The profile covers 40,000 or so distinct CDR3 sequences, with 25% to 30% appearing a single time and 10% taken by the ten largest. Time point: after trial treatment. Treatment noted: LDRT plus nivolumab, ipilimumab, low-dose cyclophosphamide and aspirin (RACIN trial). Donors, who were enrolled in a single-arm phase I dose-escalation trial, received nivolumab, ipilimumab, aspirin, low-dose cyclophosphamide and low-dose radiotherapy. Patients with advanced, tumor-infiltrating lymphocyte-negative solid tumors were eligible. These data are taken from a study of low-dose radiotherapy and immunotherapy resistance in tumors. For the study at large: Cohort 1 received 0.5 Gy per fraction every 2 weeks, totaling 6.5 Gy. At a dose of 200 mg/m2, intravenous cyclophosphamide was given every two weeks, one day before radiation and immunotherapy.

The source of this sequence is a male donor with prostate cancer. Sequencing was performed on PBMCs, taken after low-dose radiotherapy plus immunotherapy.

The chain's CDR3 is CASSRPFAGGQQSGGRAYNEQFF. In DNA form, the CDR3 reads TGTGCCAGCAGCCGACCATTCGCGGGGGGCCAACAATCTGGCGGGAGGGCCTACAATGAGCAGTTCTTC. This chain links TRBV5-5 with TRBJ2-1; TRBD2 matches 9 bases. This CDR3 contains 23 residues. Germline V gene sequence: CDR1 SGHKS, CDR2 YYEKEE (reference sequence). Germline trimming cut 4 bases from V and 2 bases from J; bases unmatched to any gene: 28. The whole variable domain, remainder taken from reference TRBV5-5 and TRBJ2-1, is DAGVTQSPTHLIKTRGQQVTLRCSPISGHKSVSWYQQVLGQGPQFIFQYYEKEERGRGNFPDRFSARQFPNYSSELNVNALLLGDSALYLCASSRPFAGGQQSGGRAYNEQFFGPGTRLTVL.